Below are 32 T cell receptor beta chains sequenced from a single sample in a study of T cell repertoires in cytomegalovirus infection (dated 2019 in TCRdb). This specimen's treatment or condition label, per the study, means: in vitro stimulation with specific CMV peptide epitopes to enrich CMV-specific T cells. No antigen has been identified for these receptors. Sequencing instrument: Illumina HiSeq 1500. In-frame beta chains were kept once TCRdb had trimmed the public reads at Q25 with fastp and called clones with MiXCR. Rows merge per CDR3 protein into single entries with the most common DNA and genes. The sample table contains roughly 570,000 distinct CDR3 sequences; only one count was recorded for roughly 42% of them. The ten largest account for over 45% of the sample. The sequencing used cultured PBMCs, collected from culture after CMV antigen stimulation. Every receptor here comes from a human donor in good health (CMV status not recorded). Some clones in this sample may be carry-over from other donors' samples.

This clonotype was counted only a few times. V usage is TRBV11-2 and J usage is TRBJ2-3; D ambiguous. The V gene lost 3 bases and the J gene lost 8 bases, with 6 bases spanning the gap. The CDR3 runs to 11 residues. Germline V gene lookup returns CDR1 SGHAT and CDR2 FQNNGV. The CDR3 coding sequence is TGTGCCAGCAGCTTTTCGGGTACGCAGTATTTT. Its translation: CASSFSGTQYF.

This clonotype was recorded many times. Written as DNA, the CDR3 is TGTGCCAGCAGTCGTTGGGGGGAGTTAAATTCGAACACTGAAGCTTTCTTT. This encodes CASSRWGELNSNTEAFF. This chain joins TRBV7-2 and TRBJ1-1; maybe TRBD1 (5 bases). The CDR3 consists of 17 residues. Trimming removed 6 bases from V and 1 base from J, with 21 bases in between. Germline V lookup: CDR1 SGHTA, CDR2 FQGNSA.

This sequence joins TRBV7-8 and TRBJ1-2, with D hard to call. The V gene's germline CDR1 is SGHVS and CDR2 FQNEAQ. CDR3 length: 15 residues. Trimming removed 5 bases from V and 4 bases from J, with 17 bases in between. This CDR3 reads CASSPRFSLGYGYTF. For the CDR3, the DNA is TGTGCCAGCAGCCCCCGGTTTAGCTTGGGCTATGGCTACACCTTC.

The V and J genes are TRBV11-2 and TRBJ2-5, with 13 positions matching TRBD2. Germline V gene sequence: CDR1 SGHAT, CDR2 FQNNGV. The length of the CDR3 is 17 residues. V trimming: 4 bases; J trimming: 5 bases; junction bases outside the gene matches: 10. CDR3 DNA: TGTGCCAGCAGCTCAGGACTAGCGGGGGCCGGGGTCGAGACCCAGTACTTC. The encoded protein is CASSSGLAGAGVETQYF.

This chain links TRBV18 with TRBJ2-3; 13 nucleotides line up with TRBD2. V shed 3 bases and J 2 bases; nucleotides not matched to a gene: 5. Germline V gene sequence: CDR1 KGHSH, CDR2 LQKENI. The CDR3 is 17 amino acids. The CDR3 sequence: CASSPGLAGANTDTQYF. The CDR3 coding sequence is TGTGCCAGCTCACCCGGACTAGCGGGGGCCAACACAGATACGCAGTATTTT.

This clonotype was detected only a few times. The chain carries TRBV19 and TRBJ2-7; possibly TRBD1 for D (6 bases). This CDR3 region has 14 residues. With 6 bases removed from V and 0 bases from J, the gap between germline ends came to 12 bases. Germline CDR1 LNHDA, CDR2 SQIVND (reference sequence). CDR3 DNA sequence: TGTGCCAGTAGCGACAGGTCCGGCTCCTACGAGCAGTACTTC. It translates to CASSDRSGSYEQYF. Together with reference TRBV19 and TRBJ2-7, the CDR3 gives the full variable domain: DGGITQSPKYLFRKEGQNVTLSCEQNLNHDAMYWYRQDPGQGLRLIYYSQIVNDFQKGDIAEGYSVSREKKESFPLTVTSAQKNPTAFYLCASSDRSGSYEQYFGPGTRLTVT.

In its sample, this clonotype was seen a few times. The rearrangement uses TRBV19 and TRBJ2-1; TRBD2 matches 9 bases. The CDR3 sequence is 16 residues long. Germline V lookup: CDR1 LNHDA, CDR2 SQIVND (reference sequence). Trimming took 3 bases from V and 4 from J; bases not matched to a gene: 7. This CDR3 is CASSIGAGGQYNEQFF. The CDR3 DNA follows: TGTGCCAGTAGTATTGGGGCGGGAGGGCAATACAATGAGCAGTTCTTC. Based on the CDR3 plus reference TRBV19 and TRBJ2-1, the full variable domain is DGGITQSPKYLFRKEGQNVTLSCEQNLNHDAMYWYRQDPGQGLRLIYYSQIVNDFQKGDIAEGYSVSREKKESFPLTVTSAQKNPTAFYLCASSIGAGGQYNEQFFGPGTRLTVL.

In its sample, this clonotype was seen many times. This rearrangement joins TRBV7-6 to TRBJ2-1; D possibly corresponds to TRBD1 (6 bases). The V end was cut by 6 bases, the J end by 6 bases, with 24 bases between. Germline V CDR1 and CDR2: SGHVS, FNYEAQ. The CDR3 length is 17 residues. CDR3 nucleotides: TGTGCCAGCAGTTCTACAGGGCTCCGGTATATACGCAATGAGCAGTTCTTC. Translated, it gives CASSSTGLRYIRNEQFF.

The chain recombines TRBV7-3 with TRBJ2-2; TRBD1 or TRBD2 may be the D gene (5 bases each). Germline V gene lookup returns CDR1 SGHTA and CDR2 FQGTGA. Trimming took 9 bases from V and 0 from J, leaving 14 bases between them. CDR3 length: 15 residues. The CDR3 reads CASMTGPANTGELFF. DNA for the CDR3: TGTGCCAGTATGACGGGACCGGCGAACACCGGGGAGCTGTTTTTT.

This clonotype was detected ten times or more. V is TRBV7-2 and J is TRBJ2-3; D unresolved. V gave up 1 base and J gave up 5 bases, with 4 bases separating them. CDR3 length equals 12 residues. In germline, CDR1 is SGHTA, CDR2 FQGNSA. CDR3 sequence reads: CASSLGLDTQYF. CDR3 nucleotide sequence: TGTGCCAGCAGCTTAGGCTTAGATACGCAGTATTTT.

The chain links TRBV7-6 to TRBJ2-7; 8 bases are shared with TRBD2. CDR1 is SGHVS, CDR2 FNYEAQ, per germline. This CDR3 region has 14 residues. The V gene end was trimmed by 2 bases and the J gene end by 3 bases; junction bases not matched to a gene: 3. CDR3 in DNA: TGTGCCAGCAGCTTAAGTACTAGCGGCTACGAGCAGTACTTC. Translation gives CASSLSTSGYEQYF.

This clonotype was observed once. This chain uses TRBV12-3 or TRBV12-4 with TRBJ1-2; TRBD1 agrees at 7 bases. The CDR3 contains 13 residues. The junction had 11 bases not matched to a gene; V was cut back by 6 bases and J by 10 bases. The CDR3 DNA is TGTGCCAGCAGCGGTTCGACAGGGACGACCTACACCTTC. Translated: CASSGSTGTTYTF.

This rearrangement joins TRBV7-2 to TRBJ1-4; D is perhaps TRBD1 (5 bases). Germline V CDR1 and CDR2: SGHTA, FQGNSA. V lost 1 base to trimming and J lost 3 bases, with 9 bases between them. The CDR3 covers 15 residues. In DNA form, the CDR3 reads TGTGCCAGCAGCTTAGTGAGGGGCTCTAATGAAAAACTGTTTTTT. Protein product: CASSLVRGSNEKLFF.

The chain combines TRBV5-6 with TRBJ1-2; 7 nucleotides agree with TRBD1. The germline CDR1 and CDR2 sequences are SGHDT and YYEEEE. Losses at the gene ends were 2 bases for V and 6 bases for J; bases not matched to a gene: 7. The CDR3 loop spans 14 amino acids. The CDR3 region has the DNA TGTGCCAGCAGCTTTACTGACAGGGTCCATGGCTACACCTTC. Amino acid sequence: CASSFTDRVHGYTF.

The chain is built from TRBV4-1 and TRBJ2-1, with TRBD1 identical over 11 bases. The V gene end was trimmed by 7 bases and the J gene end by 4 bases; junction bases not matched to a gene: 6. This CDR3 is built from 15 residues. The germline V gene has CDR1 MGHRA and CDR2 YSYEKL. CDR3 in amino acids: CASKGDRGFYNEQFF. Written as DNA, the CDR3 is TGCGCCAGCAAGGGGGACAGGGGGTTTTACAATGAGCAGTTCTTC.

This chain joins TRBV10-3 and TRBJ2-1, with TRBD2 identical over 10 bases. The V segment lost 7 bases and the J segment 0 bases; nucleotides outside the gene matches: 3. Germline values: CDR1 ENHRY, CDR2 SYGVKD. This CDR3 is 15 amino acids long. CDR3 in amino acids: CAITSSGSSYNEQFF. The CDR3 region has the DNA TGTGCCATCACATCTAGCGGGAGCTCCTACAATGAGCAGTTCTTC.

Only a few counts were recorded for this clonotype. The chain couples TRBV28 to TRBJ2-1; 11 bases map to TRBD2. The CDR3 length is 16 residues. Unmatched junction bases numbered 9, after V lost 2 bases and J lost 9 bases. Germline lookup yields CDR1 MDHEN and CDR2 SYDVKM. This chain's CDR3 is CASSLISGRALGEQFF. As DNA, the CDR3 is TGTGCCAGCAGTTTAATTAGCGGGAGGGCCCTTGGTGAGCAGTTCTTC. The variable domain in full, completed from reference TRBV28 and TRBJ2-1, reads DVKVTQSSRYLVKRTGEKVFLECVQDMDHENMFWYRQDPGLGLRLIYFSYDVKMKEKGDIPEGYSVSREKKERFSLILESASTNQTSMYLCASSLISGRALGEQFFGPGTRLTVL.

On this clonotype: The conserved closing phenylalanine or tryptophan is absent in this CDR3, likely reflecting a read error. This rearrangement joins TRBV2 to TRBJ1-2, with D unresolved. V lost 4 bases and J 5 bases, leaving 2 bases between the germline ends. Looked up from germline, CDR1 is SNHLY and CDR2 is FYNNEI. This CDR3 spans 10 amino acids. The CDR3 here is CASSAYGYTL. The CDR3 DNA is TGTGCCAGCAGTGCTTATGGCTACACCCTC.

The CDR3 sequence is CASSPAREQYF. The DNA for the CDR3 is TGTGCCAGCAGCCCCGCCAGGGAGCAGTACTTC. The rearrangement links TRBV7-2 to TRBJ2-7; no definite D call. This CDR3 is built from 11 residues. Germline V gives CDR1 SGHTA, CDR2 FQGNSA. V was pared by 5 bases and J by 7 bases, with 9 bases between.

At least ten counts were recorded for this clonotype. The J gene is TRBJ2-3, the V gene TRBV7-2, with D possibly TRBD2 on 5 matching bases. V lost 5 bases, J lost 4 bases, and 16 bases lay in between. This CDR3 has 15 amino acids. Germline V gene lookup returns CDR1 SGHTA and CDR2 FQGNSA. This CDR3 reads CASSGVASRADTQYF. CDR3 nucleotides: TGTGCCAGCAGCGGCGTTGCGTCGCGGGCAGATACGCAGTATTTT.

This clonotype was detected only a few times. CDR3 protein: CASRLEGENTEAFF. Here the CDR3 DNA reads TGTGCCAGCAGGCTGGAGGGGGAGAACACTGAAGCTTTCTTT. This chain connects TRBV5-6 to TRBJ1-1; possible D gene TRBD1, 6 bases. V was pared by 5 bases and J by 1 base, with 12 bases between. This CDR3 region has 14 residues. Per germline, CDR1 SGHDT and CDR2 YYEEEE.

The V gene is TRBV2, the J gene TRBJ2-3; D uncertain. Germline CDR1 reads SNHLY; CDR2 reads FYNNEI. CDR3 length: 14 amino acids. V was cut by 5 bases and J by 5 bases, with 14 bases left in between. CDR3 sequence: CASSTTAARDTQYF. The CDR3 DNA sequence: TGTGCCAGCAGTACTACGGCGGCCAGAGATACGCAGTATTTT.

The chain has TRBV7-8 and TRBJ2-5, with D possibly matching TRBD2 (5 bases). The V gene's germline CDR1 is SGHVS and CDR2 FQNEAQ. The CDR3 runs to 15 residues. Trimming cost V 5 bases and J 5 bases, with 18 bases left between them. CDR3 loop: CASSIRSATGETQYF. The CDR3 DNA follows: TGTGCCAGCAGCATCCGGAGCGCCACGGGGGAGACCCAGTACTTC.

Concerning this clonotype: The junction and the germline gene differ at one end; a read error may be behind it. The chain recombines TRBV4-1 with TRBJ2-1; D possibly corresponds to TRBD2 (6 bases). The CDR3 is 16 amino acids. Looked up from germline, CDR1 is MGHRA and CDR2 is YSYEKL. CDR3 nucleotide sequence: TGCGCCAGCAGCCAAGACAGCGGGTACTCCTACGATGAGCAGTTCTTC. Protein sequence: CASSQDSGYSYDEQFF.

This clonotype was observed many times. The V call is TRBV7-2, the J call TRBJ2-2; D perhaps matches TRBD1 (6 bases). CDR3 size: 16 residues. V lost 3 bases, J lost 5 bases, and 16 bases lay in between. Germline V gives CDR1 SGHTA, CDR2 FQGNSA. The CDR3: CASSFPGQSATGELFF. CDR3 nucleotides: TGTGCCAGCAGCTTTCCGGGACAATCGGCTACCGGGGAGCTGTTTTTT.

V is TRBV7-8 and J is TRBJ2-3; D not resolved. CDR3 length: 14 residues. Germline V gene sequence: CDR1 SGHVS, CDR2 FQNEAQ. Deletions cut 5 bases from V and 2 bases from J, with 11 bases between. CDR3 DNA: TGTGCCAGCAGCGCTGGGGTGTTCACAGATACGCAGTATTTT. Amino acid sequence: CASSAGVFTDTQYF.

This clonotype has a handful of counts. The V gene is TRBV2, the J gene TRBJ1-4; TRBD1 might be the D (5 bases). V was pared by 8 bases and J by 8 bases, with 15 bases between. The CDR3 has 13 amino acids. Germline values: CDR1 SNHLY, CDR2 FYNNEI. In DNA form, the CDR3 reads TGTGCCAGCCTCGAGCAGGGCTCCGAAAAACTGTTTTTT. Its translation is CASLEQGSEKLFF.

For this clonotype: One junction end disagrees with the germline gene, perhaps due to a read error. This rearrangement joins TRBV3-1 to TRBJ1-1; perhaps TRBD1 as D (6 bases). Germline V CDR1 and CDR2: LGHDT, YNNKEL (reference sequence). The CDR3 spans 13 residues. In DNA, the CDR3 is TGTGCCAGCAGCCAAGATTGGGACACCGAAGCTTTCTTT. This gives the protein CASSQDWDTEAFF.

This rearrangement joins TRBV27 to TRBJ2-1; 10 nucleotides line up with TRBD2. Germline lookup yields CDR1 MNHEY and CDR2 SMNVEV (reference sequence). This CDR3 region has 15 residues. V lost 6 bases and J lost 4; bases outside the gene matches: 6. The CDR3 DNA sequence: TGTGCCAGCAGGCAAGCGGGAGGGATTTACAATGAGCAGTTCTTC. Amino acids: CASRQAGGIYNEQFF.

The chain carries TRBV29-1 and TRBJ1-2; D is uncertain. CDR3 length equals 10 residues. Trimming removed 1 base at V and 4 bases at J, with 1 base between. CDR1 and CDR2 from the germline V gene are SQVTM and ANQGSEA. CDR3 DNA sequence: TGCAGCGTTGAAGCCTATGGCTACACCTTC. This encodes CSVEAYGYTF.

The genes are TRBV15 and TRBJ2-1; 7 positions agree with TRBD2. CDR1 and CDR2 from the germline V gene are LNHNV and YYDKDF (reference sequence). V lost 5 bases, J lost 4 bases, and 8 bases stayed unmatched. This CDR3 spans 15 amino acids. The CDR3, as DNA: TGTGCCACCAGCGCTAGCGGAAATAATTACAATGAGCAGTTCTTC. This translates into CATSASGNNYNEQFF. Based on the CDR3 plus reference TRBV15 and TRBJ2-1, the full variable domain is DAMVIQNPRYQVTQFGKPVTLSCSQTLNHNVMYWYQQKSSQAPKLLFHYYDKDFNNEADTPDNFQSRRPNTSFCFLDIRSPGLGDTAMYLCATSASGNNYNEQFFGPGTRLTVL.

The V and J genes are TRBV20-1 and TRBJ2-3, with a possible D match to TRBD1 (5 bases). The CDR3 loop spans 12 amino acids. The germline gives CDR1 DFQATT, CDR2 SNEGSKA (reference sequence). V gave up 7 bases and J gave up 4 bases, with 12 bases separating them. In DNA, the CDR3 is TGCAGTGTGGATCAGGGCGCAGATACGCAGTATTTT. This translates into CSVDQGADTQYF.